This T cell receptor beta chain is from a study of blood T cell repertoires in COVID-19. The protocol was immunoSEQ multiplex PCR, while the TCRdb copy is restricted to in-frame clones and leaves out a portion. The top ten clones hold 6.5% to 9.5% of a sample with nearly 200,000 clones, about 80% of them seen once. This CDR3 is built from 16 residues. The ends were cut back, 4 bases at V and 0 bases at J, with 14 bases in the middle. Looked up from germline, CDR1 is SGHRS and CDR2 is YFSETQ. This rearrangement joins TRBV5-1 to TRBJ2-1, with TRBD1 as a possible D gene (6 bases). The source is a man aged 35 to 55 who had recovered from COVID-19. The sequenced sample was PBMCs or T cells enriched from blood (not recorded which). The CDR3 DNA reads TGCGCCAGCAGCCTGGACAGCCCCAGCTCCTACAATGAGCAGTTCTTC. This encodes CASSLDSPSSYNEQFF.